These 27 T cell receptor beta chains originate from one sample sequenced in a study of blood T cell repertoires in COVID-19 (dated by TCRdb to about 2020). Receptor libraries were prepared by the immunoSEQ multiplex PCR assay. TCRdb took over this immuneACCESS table, retaining in-frame rearrangements with V and J assigned. Such tables are incomplete; in checked studies, under half of the missing clones stem from an unresolved V gene, and the remainder is unexplained. Here the sample has roughly 180,000 clones; around 82% occur a single time. 12% of the sample is held by the ten biggest clonotypes. The sequenced sample consisted of PBMCs or T cells enriched from blood (not recorded which). Receptor source: a man in his forties or fifties who had recovered from COVID-19.

This clone is a singleton in its sample. The chain recombines TRBV10-3 with TRBJ2-7, with 8 positions matching TRBD1. Germline V gives CDR1 ENHRY, CDR2 SYGVKD. The CDR3 runs to 15 residues. J was trimmed by 4 bases and V by 6 bases; bases with no gene match: 11. Here the CDR3 reads CAISTGQGARYEQYF. The CDR3 DNA reads as TGTGCCATCAGCACCGGCCAGGGGGCGAGATACGAGCAGTACTTC.

V gene TRBV7-2 combines with J gene TRBJ2-2; no clear D gene. Germline V gene data show CDR1 as SGHTA and CDR2 as FQGNSA. This CDR3 contains 15 residues. Trimming removed 1 base from V and 8 bases from J, with 14 bases in between. CDR3 DNA sequence: TGTGCCAGCAGCTTAGATTTAGCTTTGGGTGGGGAGCTGTTTTTT. Translated, it gives CASSLDLALGGELFF.

The CDR3 loop reads CASSLTGYEQFF. CDR3 DNA sequence: TGTGCCAGCAGTTTAACGGGTTATGAGCAGTTCTTC. This chain connects TRBV12-3 or TRBV12-4 to TRBJ2-1; D not resolved. Trimming took 2 bases from V and 8 from J, leaving 7 bases between them. CDR3 size: 12 residues.

The chain uses TRBV28 and TRBJ2-1; 13 nucleotides align to TRBD2. The germline V gene encodes CDR1 MDHEN and CDR2 SYDVKM. This CDR3 contains 21 residues. After removal of 3 bases from V and 10 bases from J, the junction contained 24 bases not matched to a gene. CDR3 region: CASSLPNTGTSGTGGVKEQFF. As DNA, the CDR3 is TGTGCCAGCAGTTTGCCTAACACCGGGACTAGCGGGACGGGGGGGGTTAAAGAGCAGTTCTTC.

The chain combines TRBV6-5 with TRBJ1-5; D is possibly TRBD1 (6 bases). The CDR3 runs 14 residues. Germline V CDR1 and CDR2: MNHEY, SVGAGI. V was shortened by 6 bases and J by 7 bases, with 16 bases between the two germline ends. As DNA, the CDR3 is TGTGCCAGCAGACCTAACAGGGAGGGCCAGCCCCAGCATTTT. Its protein is CASRPNREGQPQHF.

This clone was observed a handful of times. The chain has TRBV7-9 and TRBJ2-7; TRBD1 is a possible D gene (7 bases). V was pared by 5 bases and J by 4 bases, with 12 bases between. CDR1 is SEHNR and CDR2 is FQNEAQ in the germline V gene (reference sequence). The CDR3 covers 13 residues. The CDR3 DNA sequence: TGTGCCAGCAGCGCGGGACAGCTGTACGAGCAGTACTTC. Protein product: CASSAGQLYEQYF.

The chain couples TRBV3-1 (or the pseudogene TRBV3-2) to TRBJ2-5, with 12 nucleotides matching TRBD2. Per germline, CDR1 LGHDT and CDR2 YNNKEL (reference sequence). The CDR3 sequence is 16 residues long. Trimming took 4 bases from V and 5 from J; bases not matched to a gene: 8. CDR3 protein: CASSRMTSGSRETQYF. In DNA, the CDR3 is TGTGCCAGCAGCCGGATGACTAGCGGGAGCCGTGAGACCCAGTACTTC.

This clone was observed a handful of times. The rearrangement joins TRBV18 to TRBJ1-2; no reliable D call. CDR1 is KGHSH, CDR2 LQKENI, per germline. Trimming took 6 bases from V and 3 from J, leaving 20 bases between them. CDR3 length: 16 amino acids. The CDR3 region is CASSSKHGPGDYGYTF. The CDR3 DNA sequence: TGTGCCAGCTCCTCCAAACACGGGCCGGGAGACTATGGCTACACCTTC.

This clone was counted a few times. The chain is built from TRBV5-1 and TRBJ2-2, with TRBD2 identical over 7 bases. The CDR3 loop spans 16 amino acids. Germline CDR1 reads SGHRS; CDR2 reads YFSETQ. The J segment lost 6 bases and the V segment lost 0 bases, leaving 8 bases of the junction unmatched. CDR3 nucleotide sequence: TGCGCCAGCAGCTTGGCCAACAGCGGGGTCGCCGGGGAGCTGTTTTTT. It is translated as CASSLANSGVAGELFF.

The chain recombines TRBV27 with TRBJ2-3; 7 bases map to TRBD2. The germline gives CDR1 MNHEY, CDR2 SMNVEV (reference sequence). After removal of 3 bases from V and 6 bases from J, the junction contained 3 bases not matched to a gene. This CDR3 contains 13 residues. The CDR3 nucleotides are TGTGCCAGCAGTTTGAGGGGAGGGGATACGCAGTATTTT. Protein: CASSLRGGDTQYF.

This clone turned up a few times. This chain joins TRBV18 and TRBJ1-2; D unclear. CDR1 and CDR2 (germline): KGHSH, LQKENI. The CDR3 runs to 14 residues. Trimming stripped 4 bases from V and 5 bases from J, with 14 bases between. The CDR3 loop is CASSQSQQIYGYTF. The CDR3 DNA sequence: TGTGCCAGCTCACAGAGCCAACAGATTTATGGCTACACCTTC.

The chain couples TRBV10-1 to TRBJ2-3; D gene uncertain. This CDR3 spans 13 amino acids. Per germline, CDR1 WNHNN and CDR2 SYGVQD (reference sequence). Trimming stripped 4 bases from V and 1 base from J, with 6 bases between. The CDR3 nucleotides read TGCGCCAGCAGTGGACGGGGCACAGATACGCAGTATTTT. Encoded protein: CASSGRGTDTQYF.

The chain is built from TRBV7-9 and TRBJ1-2; 9 nucleotides line up with TRBD1. Trimming cost V 4 bases and J 4 bases; bases outside gene matches: 4. Per the germline V gene, CDR1 is SEHNR and CDR2 is FQNEAQ (reference sequence). The CDR3 is 14 residues long. The CDR3 here is CASSWTGAVYGYTF. The DNA for the CDR3 is TGTGCCAGCAGCTGGACAGGGGCTGTCTATGGCTACACCTTC.

This chain connects TRBV6-2 or TRBV6-3 to TRBJ1-2, with D tentatively TRBD1 (6 bases). Germline values: CDR1 MNHEY, CDR2 SVGEGT. V shed 4 bases and J shed 5 bases, with 11 bases lying between them. The CDR3 spans 13 residues. The chain's CDR3 is CASSSGQLYGYTF. The CDR3, as DNA: TGTGCCAGCAGTTCCGGACAGCTTTATGGCTACACCTTC.

The chain links TRBV4-3 to TRBJ1-1; D gene unclear. V was shortened by 1 base and J by 1 base, with 13 bases between the two germline ends. CDR1 LGHNA and CDR2 YSLEER come from the germline V gene. CDR3 length: 16 amino acids. The CDR3 reads CASSQVQLVSNTEAFF. CDR3 nucleotide sequence: TGCGCCAGCAGCCAAGTTCAGCTAGTATCGAACACTGAAGCTTTCTTT.

The chain employs TRBV30 and TRBJ1-1; TRBD1 is a possible D gene (6 bases). The CDR3 is made up of 11 amino acids. From germline, CDR1 is GTSNPN and CDR2 SVGIG (reference sequence). The ends were cut back, 6 bases at V and 8 bases at J, with 13 bases in the middle. The CDR3 bases are TGTGCCTGTTTTCGGACAGACGAAGCTTTCTTT. Translated: CACFRTDEAFF.

The gene calls are TRBV6-5 and TRBJ1-2; D remains ambiguous. Between the trimmed V and J ends, which lost 0 bases and 6 bases, there was a span of 5 bases. This CDR3 has 12 amino acids. Germline CDR1 and CDR2: MNHEY and SVGAGI. The DNA for the CDR3 is TGTGCCAGCAGTTACTCGAACAATGGCTACACCTTC. Translation gives CASSYSNNGYTF.

This chain uses TRBV5-4 with TRBJ1-3, with D possibly being TRBD1 (6 bases). This CDR3 comprises 15 residues. The V gene's germline CDR1 is SGHNT and CDR2 YYREEE (reference sequence). Trimming took 4 bases from V and 0 from J, leaving 11 bases between them. As DNA, the CDR3 is TGTGCCAGCAGCCCGGACAGTTTCTCTGGAAACACCATATATTTT. Translating it yields CASSPDSFSGNTIYF.

The V gene is TRBV7-9, the J gene TRBJ1-6; weak D call: TRBD1 (5 bases). Trimming left V 5 bases short and J 2 bases short, with 10 bases between. The CDR3 totals 15 residues. Looked up from germline, CDR1 is SEHNR and CDR2 is FQNEAQ (reference sequence). As DNA, the CDR3 is TGTGCCAGCAGCCCGCCGGGGGCCTATAATTCACCCCTCCACTTT. Residues: CASSPPGAYNSPLHF.

This chain links TRBV9 with TRBJ2-2, with TRBD2 identical over 8 bases. V trimming: 7 bases; J trimming: 2 bases; junction bases outside the gene matches: 4. The CDR3 loop spans 14 amino acids. The V gene's germline CDR1 is SGDLS and CDR2 YYNGEE. CDR3 nucleotides: TGTGCCAGCCGGGAGGGGAGAAACACCGGGGAGCTGTTTTTT. The encoded protein is CASREGRNTGELFF.

The chain couples TRBV4-1 to TRBJ1-5; 7 positions match TRBD1. Germline values: CDR1 MGHRA, CDR2 YSYEKL. CDR3 length equals 14 residues. The V segment lost 5 bases and the J segment 3 bases; nucleotides outside the gene matches: 4. The CDR3 bases are TGCGCCAGCAGCGACAGGGAGAACAATCAGCCCCAGCATTTT. This codes for CASSDRENNQPQHF.

The chain has TRBV7-8 and TRBJ1-1; weak D call: TRBD1 (5 bases). The CDR3 totals 12 residues. V gave up 2 bases and J gave up 7 bases, with 8 bases separating them. Germline V lookup: CDR1 SGHVS, CDR2 FQNEAQ. The CDR3 DNA reads as TGTGCCAGCAGCTTAAACGGGGGTGAAGCTTTCTTT. Amino acid sequence: CASSLNGGEAFF.

The rearrangement links TRBV5-6 to TRBJ1-1; 8 nucleotides match TRBD1. The CDR3 consists of 14 residues. Per the germline V gene, CDR1 is SGHDT and CDR2 is YYEEEE. The junction had 6 bases not matched to a gene; V was cut back by 3 bases and J by 5 bases. CDR3 sequence: CASSYGQGWTEAFF. Here the CDR3 DNA reads TGTGCCAGCAGCTACGGACAGGGTTGGACTGAAGCTTTCTTT. The full variable domain, in which reference TRBV5-6 and TRBJ1-1 provide the parts outside the CDR3, is DAGVTQSPTHLIKTRGQQVTLRCSPKSGHDTVSWYQQALGQGPQFIFQYYEEEERQRGNFPDRFSGHQFPNYSSELNVNALLLGDSALYLCASSYGQGWTEAFFGQGTRLTVV.

This chain links TRBV3-1 (or the pseudogene TRBV3-2) with TRBJ1-5, with 12 bases that match TRBD1. The length of the CDR3 is 17 residues. Germline V gives CDR1 LGHDT, CDR2 YNNKEL (reference sequence). The trim removed 2 bases at V and 6 bases at J, leaving 8 bases unmatched. CDR3 nucleotide sequence: TGTGCCAGCAGCCAAATTTCCCCGGGACAGGGGGCTCAGCCCCAGCATTTT. Its protein is CASSQISPGQGAQPQHF.

V gene TRBV6-5 combines with J gene TRBJ1-1, with D tentatively TRBD1 (5 bases). The CDR3 totals 15 residues. Germline V gives CDR1 MNHEY, CDR2 SVGAGI. Trimming shortened V by 2 bases and J by 4 bases, and 14 bases separated the two germline ends. In DNA form, the CDR3 reads TGTGCCAGCAGTTACGTCACGGGGGTCGGCACTGAAGCTTTCTTT. Translation gives CASSYVTGVGTEAFF.

The J gene is TRBJ2-1, the V gene TRBV5-1, with 10 positions matching TRBD2. The V segment lost 4 bases and the J segment 4 bases; nucleotides outside the gene matches: 11. The CDR3 sequence is 17 residues long. From germline, CDR1 is SGHRS and CDR2 YFSETQ. The CDR3 DNA is TGCGCCAGCAGCCGAACAGGAACTAGCGGGGTGTACAATGAGCAGTTCTTC. Translation: CASSRTGTSGVYNEQFF.

The chain joins TRBV4-1 to TRBJ1-5; D is unclear. The CDR3 contains 17 residues. The V gene lost 0 bases and the J gene lost 4 bases, with 16 bases spanning the gap. Germline CDR1 reads MGHRA; CDR2 reads YSYEKL. CDR3 DNA: TGCGCCAGCAGCCAAGATTACTCCCGACTGCCAAATCAGCCCCAGCATTTT. Its protein is CASSQDYSRLPNQPQHF.